These 20 T cell receptor beta chains were sequenced from one sample in a study of regulatory T cells in long-lasting Graves disease. Noted time point: newly diagnosed GD, antithyroid drugs for less than 3 months. Extracted PBMC RNA gave rise to the TCR library. Combining iRepertoire HTBI primers with Arm-PCR of CDR3 regions, the authors built TCR beta libraries. TCRdb used MiXCR to reprocess the multiplex PCR reads, holding one entry per CDR3 protein. The repertoire holds about 220,000 distinct CDR3 sequences, with 18% as singletons. The sample here was peripheral blood mononuclear cells (PBMCs), taken at new diagnosis, from a patient treated with antithyroid drugs. These receptors came from a female donor with Graves disease.

This clonotype was observed a few times. The gene calls are TRBV5-6 and TRBJ2-2; 8 nucleotides match TRBD2. From germline, CDR1 is SGHDT and CDR2 YYEEEE. The CDR3 consists of 17 residues. V was pared by 1 base and J by 0 bases, with 5 bases of the junction left unmatched. The chain's CDR3 is CASSLSSRGANTGELFF. DNA of the CDR3: TGTGCCAGCAGCTTGTCATCGCGGGGGGCGAACACCGGGGAGCTGTTTTTT. The whole variable domain, filled in from reference TRBV5-6 and TRBJ2-2, reads DAGVTQSPTHLIKTRGQQVTLRCSPKSGHDTVSWYQQALGQGPQFIFQYYEEEERQRGNFPDRFSGHQFPNYSSELNVNALLLGDSALYLCASSLSSRGANTGELFFGEGSRLTVL.

This clonotype occurred many times. CDR3 coding DNA: TGTGCCAGCGGACCCGGACAGGGACGTCTCACAGATACGCAGTATTTT. It codes for CASGPGQGRLTDTQYF. This sequence joins TRBV11-1 and TRBJ2-3; 8 bases line up with TRBD1. This CDR3 has 16 amino acids. V lost 8 bases, J lost 2 bases, and 12 bases stayed unmatched. The V gene's germline CDR1 is SGHAT and CDR2 FQDESV (reference sequence).

There are a few counts of this clonotype. This chain links TRBV12-5 with TRBJ2-3, with 7 bases identical to TRBD2. The length of the CDR3 is 16 residues. Unmatched junction bases numbered 8, after V lost 1 base and J lost 4 bases. CDR1 is LGHNT and CDR2 is FRNRAP in the germline V gene. The CDR3 region is CASGLGYPAGADTQYF. DNA of the CDR3: TGTGCTAGTGGTTTGGGCTACCCGGCGGGGGCAGATACGCAGTATTTT.

This chain links TRBV18 with TRBJ2-5, with 10 positions matching TRBD2. The V gene's germline CDR1 is KGHSH and CDR2 LQKENI. This CDR3 has 14 amino acids. Trimming took 1 base from V and 5 from J; bases not matched to a gene: 1. CDR3 DNA: TGTGCCAGCTCACCACGTAGCGGGAGGGAGACCCAGTACTTC. Translation gives CASSPRSGRETQYF.

This clonotype has just a few counts. The genes are TRBV4-1 and TRBJ1-4; 9 bases map to TRBD1. With 2 bases clipped from V and 7 bases from J, the junction kept 8 bases outside the gene matches. The CDR3 has 16 residues. Germline lookup yields CDR1 MGHRA and CDR2 YSYEKL. This CDR3 is CASSQWTGVGSEKLFF. CDR3 DNA: TGCGCCAGCAGCCAATGGACAGGGGTGGGCAGTGAAAAACTGTTTTTT.

This clonotype occurred many times. The rearrangement uses TRBV11-3 and TRBJ2-7; TRBD1 aligns across 9 bases. The CDR3 has 14 amino acids. The germline V gene has CDR1 SGHNT and CDR2 YENEEA. V shed 3 bases and J 3 bases; nucleotides not matched to a gene: 3. CDR3 sequence reads: CASSFRDRDYEQYF. The CDR3 nucleotides are TGTGCCAGCAGCTTCCGGGACAGGGACTACGAGCAGTACTTC.

This clonotype was found many times. The chain links TRBV19 to TRBJ2-1; TRBD1 matches 7 bases. The V and J ends lost 6 bases and 1 base, in that order; junction bases with no gene match: 6. This CDR3 region has 15 residues. From germline, CDR1 is LNHDA and CDR2 SQIVND (reference sequence). As DNA, the CDR3 is TGTGCCAGTAGCGGACAGGAGATTTCCTACAATGAGCAGTTCTTC. This encodes CASSGQEISYNEQFF. Complete variable domain (other parts from reference TRBV19 and TRBJ2-1): DGGITQSPKYLFRKEGQNVTLSCEQNLNHDAMYWYRQDPGQGLRLIYYSQIVNDFQKGDIAEGYSVSREKKESFPLTVTSAQKNPTAFYLCASSGQEISYNEQFFGPGTRLTVL.

This clonotype was found many times. V and J are TRBV5-1 and TRBJ2-7; 11 positions agree with TRBD2. V was pared by 3 bases and J by 2 bases, with 7 bases of the junction left unmatched. From germline, CDR1 is SGHRS and CDR2 YFSETQ. The CDR3 loop spans 16 amino acids. CDR3 sequence reads: CASSSQLAGGPYEQYF. CDR3 DNA sequence: TGCGCCAGCAGCTCCCAATTAGCGGGAGGGCCCTACGAGCAGTACTTC.

To note about this clonotype: Just one base apart from a much larger clone, this may be a read error. The rearrangement links TRBV6-2 or TRBV6-3 to TRBJ2-3, with TRBD1 matching over 8 bases. This CDR3 is 15 amino acids long. From germline, CDR1 is MNHEY and CDR2 SVGEGT. CDR3 coding DNA: TGTGCCAGCAGTGAAGAACAGGGGGGCCCAGATACGCATTATTTT. Translated: CASSEEQGGPDTHYF.

The chain has TRBV4-1 and TRBJ2-7; TRBD1 aligns across 9 bases. V was clipped by 0 bases and J by 7 bases; unmatched bases: 7. CDR3 length equals 15 residues. Germline V gives CDR1 MGHRA, CDR2 YSYEKL. CDR3 DNA sequence: TGCGCCAGCAGCCAAGAAGGGACAGGGCCACTGGAGCAGTACTTC. It specifies CASSQEGTGPLEQYF.

This clonotype has a count of ten or more. V is TRBV12-3 or TRBV12-4 and J is TRBJ2-7, with D possibly matching TRBD2 (6 bases). Trimming shortened V by 7 bases and J by 0 bases, and 16 bases separated the two germline ends. The CDR3 is made up of 15 amino acids. The CDR3 is CASTIAGTSSYEQYF. The CDR3 DNA sequence: TGTGCCAGCACCATCGCCGGGACTTCCTCCTACGAGCAGTACTTC.

This clonotype showed up many times. V usage is TRBV6-2 or TRBV6-3 and J usage is TRBJ1-5, with D hard to call. The CDR3 loop spans 15 amino acids. The V gene lost 3 bases and the J gene lost 0 bases, with 9 bases spanning the gap. CDR1 is MNHEY and CDR2 is SVGEGT in the germline V gene. CDR3 protein: CASSYSGYSNQPQHF. The CDR3 DNA follows: TGTGCCAGCAGTTATTCGGGATATAGCAATCAGCCCCAGCATTTT.

To note about this clonotype: A far larger clone is just one base off, so this is likely a read error. V and J are TRBV3-1 and TRBJ2-3; D remains unclear. The CDR3 has 14 residues. Per the germline V gene, CDR1 is LGHDT and CDR2 is YNNKEL (reference sequence). V lost 8 bases and J 2 bases, leaving 14 bases between the germline ends. The CDR3 protein is CASSPSDNTDTQYF. The CDR3 region has the DNA TGTGCCAGCTCACCATCAGACAACACAGATACGCAGTATTTT.

J is TRBJ2-3 and V is TRBV3-1, with unresolved D. Germline V lookup: CDR1 LGHDT, CDR2 YNNKEL (reference sequence). The CDR3 length is 13 residues. The V gene lost 6 bases and the J gene lost 4 bases, with 11 bases spanning the gap. CDR3 amino acids: CASSSGYADTQYF. The CDR3 DNA reads as TGTGCCAGCAGTTCTGGATACGCAGATACGCAGTATTTT.

This clonotype was seen more than once but under ten times. The chain joins TRBV24-1 to TRBJ1-2; D might be TRBD1 (6 bases). Germline assignment: CDR1 KGHDR and CDR2 SFDVKD. The CDR3 loop spans 14 amino acids. Trimming removed 2 bases from V and 3 bases from J, with 9 bases in between. The CDR3 sequence is CATSDSSGDYGYTF. In nucleotides, the CDR3 is TGTGCCACCAGTGATTCGTCAGGGGACTATGGCTACACCTTC.

Ten or more counts support this clonotype. This chain uses TRBV29-1 with TRBJ2-1, with TRBD2 identical over 8 bases. Germline CDR1 SQVTM, CDR2 ANQGSEA. This CDR3 comprises 12 residues. With 4 bases clipped from V and 9 bases from J, the junction kept 5 bases outside the gene matches. CDR3 protein: CSVGGTRGEQFF. CDR3 DNA: TGCAGCGTTGGGGGGACTAGAGGTGAGCAGTTCTTC.

This clonotype was picked up many times. J is TRBJ1-4 and V is TRBV5-6; D unresolved. V gave up 0 bases and J gave up 7 bases, with 7 bases separating them. This CDR3 has 13 amino acids. CDR1 and CDR2 from the germline V gene are SGHDT and YYEEEE. The CDR3 DNA follows: TGTGCCAGCAGCTTGGGGCAGTCTGAAAAACTGTTTTTT. It encodes CASSLGQSEKLFF.

In this sample, this clonotype turned up many times. This chain joins TRBV20-1 and TRBJ2-1, with TRBD2 identical over 13 bases. Looked up from germline, CDR1 is DFQATT and CDR2 is SNEGSKA (reference sequence). CDR3 length equals 16 residues. After removal of 5 bases from V and 12 bases from J, the junction contained 16 bases not matched to a gene. CDR3 protein: CSALPRTSGSKGGQFF. The CDR3 DNA reads as TGCAGTGCTCTCCCTAGGACTAGCGGGAGTAAAGGGGGGCAGTTCTTC.

The table lists this clonotype with many counts. The chain recombines TRBV6-2 or TRBV6-3 with TRBJ2-5, with D hard to call. V dropped 1 base and J dropped 3 bases, with 9 bases sitting between them. Germline V gene sequence: CDR1 MNHEY, CDR2 SVGEGT. This CDR3 is built from 14 residues. CDR3 nucleotides: TGTGCCAGCAGTTACTACGCGATGAAAGAGACCCAGTACTTC. Translated, it gives CASSYYAMKETQYF.

This clonotype was seen repeatedly, ten times or more. The chain uses TRBV30 and TRBJ1-1; D remains ambiguous. The germline V gene encodes CDR1 GTSNPN and CDR2 SVGIG (reference sequence). The CDR3 spans 12 residues. The germline V and J ends were trimmed by 2 bases and 2 bases, with 6 bases remaining between them. CDR3: CAWSQPNTEAFF. CDR3 nucleotides: TGTGCCTGGAGTCAGCCAAACACTGAAGCTTTCTTT.